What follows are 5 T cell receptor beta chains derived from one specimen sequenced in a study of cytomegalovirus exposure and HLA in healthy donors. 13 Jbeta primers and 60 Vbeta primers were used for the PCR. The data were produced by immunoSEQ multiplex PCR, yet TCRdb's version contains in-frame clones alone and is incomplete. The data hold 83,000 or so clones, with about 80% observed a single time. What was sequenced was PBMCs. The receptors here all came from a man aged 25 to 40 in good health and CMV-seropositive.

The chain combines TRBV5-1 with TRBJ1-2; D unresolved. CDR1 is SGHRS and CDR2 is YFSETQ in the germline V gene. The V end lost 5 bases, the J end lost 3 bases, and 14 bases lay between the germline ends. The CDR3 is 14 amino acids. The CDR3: CASRLVSGDYGYTF. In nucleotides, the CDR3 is TGCGCCAGCAGACTGGTTAGCGGAGACTATGGCTACACCTTC. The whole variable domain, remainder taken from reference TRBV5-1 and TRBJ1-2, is KAGVTQTPRYLIKTRGQQVTLSCSPISGHRSVSWYQQTPGQGLQFLFEYFSETQRNKGNFPGRFSGRQFSNSRSEMNVSTLELGDSALYLCASRLVSGDYGYTFGSGTRLTVV.

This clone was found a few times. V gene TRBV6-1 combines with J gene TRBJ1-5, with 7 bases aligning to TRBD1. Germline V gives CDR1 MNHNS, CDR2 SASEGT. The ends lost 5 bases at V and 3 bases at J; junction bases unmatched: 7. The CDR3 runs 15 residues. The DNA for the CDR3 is TGTGCCAGCAGTACGACAGGGTACCTCAATCAGCCCCAGCATTTT. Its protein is CASSTTGYLNQPQHF.

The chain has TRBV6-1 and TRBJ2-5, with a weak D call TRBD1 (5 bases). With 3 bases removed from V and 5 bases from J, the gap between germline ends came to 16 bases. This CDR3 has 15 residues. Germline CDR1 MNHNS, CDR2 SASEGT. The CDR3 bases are TGTGCCAGCAGTGATGGCACAGGCGAATGGGAGACCCAGTACTTC. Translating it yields CASSDGTGEWETQYF.

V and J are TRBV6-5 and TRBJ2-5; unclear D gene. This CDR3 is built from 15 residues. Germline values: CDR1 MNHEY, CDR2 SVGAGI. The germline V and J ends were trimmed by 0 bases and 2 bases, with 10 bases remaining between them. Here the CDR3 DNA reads TGTGCCAGCAGTTACTCATGGGCCTCGCAAGAGACCCAGTACTTC. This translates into CASSYSWASQETQYF.

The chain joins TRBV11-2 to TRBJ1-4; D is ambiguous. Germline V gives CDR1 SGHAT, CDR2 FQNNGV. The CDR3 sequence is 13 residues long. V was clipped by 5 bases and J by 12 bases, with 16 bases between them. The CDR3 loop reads CASSLNSRVQLFF. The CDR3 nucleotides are TGTGCCAGCAGCCTGAATAGCCGGGTACAACTGTTTTTT.